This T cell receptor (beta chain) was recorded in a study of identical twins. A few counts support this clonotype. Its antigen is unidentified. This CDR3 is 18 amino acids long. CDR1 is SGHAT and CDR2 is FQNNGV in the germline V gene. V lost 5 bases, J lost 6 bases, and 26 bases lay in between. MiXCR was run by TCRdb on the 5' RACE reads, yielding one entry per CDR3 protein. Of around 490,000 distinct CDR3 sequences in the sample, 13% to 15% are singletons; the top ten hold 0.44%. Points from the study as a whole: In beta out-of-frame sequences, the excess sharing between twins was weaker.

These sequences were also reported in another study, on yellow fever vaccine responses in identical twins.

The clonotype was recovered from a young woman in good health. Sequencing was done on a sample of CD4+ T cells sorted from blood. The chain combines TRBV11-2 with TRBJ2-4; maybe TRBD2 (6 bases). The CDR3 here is CASSPVFLYGGAPNIQYF. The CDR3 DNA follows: TGTGCCAGCAGCCCCGTCTTTTTGTACGGGGGAGCCCCAAACATTCAGTACTTC. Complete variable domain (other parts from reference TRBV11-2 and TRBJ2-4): EAGVAQSPRYKIIEKRQSVAFWCNPISGHATLYWYQQILGQGPKLLIQFQNNGVVDDSQLPKDRFSAERLKGVDSTLKIQPAKLEDSAVYLCASSPVFLYGGAPNIQYFGAGTRLSVL.